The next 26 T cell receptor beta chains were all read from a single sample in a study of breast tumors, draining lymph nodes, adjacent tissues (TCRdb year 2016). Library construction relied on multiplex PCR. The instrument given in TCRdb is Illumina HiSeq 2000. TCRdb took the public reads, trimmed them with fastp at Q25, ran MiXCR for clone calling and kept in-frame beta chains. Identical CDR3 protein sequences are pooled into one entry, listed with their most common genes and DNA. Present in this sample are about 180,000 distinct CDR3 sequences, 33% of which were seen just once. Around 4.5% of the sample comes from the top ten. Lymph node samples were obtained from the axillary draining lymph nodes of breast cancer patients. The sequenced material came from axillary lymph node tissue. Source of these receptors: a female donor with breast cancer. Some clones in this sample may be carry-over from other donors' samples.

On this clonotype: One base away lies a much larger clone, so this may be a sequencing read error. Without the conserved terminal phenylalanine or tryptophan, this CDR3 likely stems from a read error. The CDR3 coding sequence is TGTGCCAGCAGCCTTGGACAAAACTATGGCTACACCTCC. It yields the protein CASSLGQNYGYTS. The chain employs TRBV14 and TRBJ1-2, with a weak D call TRBD1 (5 bases). This CDR3 region has 13 residues. Germline values: CDR1 SGHDN, CDR2 FVKESK. The V end was cut by 4 bases, the J end by 2 bases, with 8 bases between.

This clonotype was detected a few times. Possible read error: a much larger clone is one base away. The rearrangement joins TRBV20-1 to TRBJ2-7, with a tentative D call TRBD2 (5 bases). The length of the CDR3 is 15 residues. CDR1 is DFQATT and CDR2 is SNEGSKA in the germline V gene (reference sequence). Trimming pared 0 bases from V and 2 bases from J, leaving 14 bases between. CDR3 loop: CSARDKGAAAYEQYF. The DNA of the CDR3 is TGCAGTGCTAGAGATAAGGGAGCGGCCGCCTACGAGCAGTACTTC.

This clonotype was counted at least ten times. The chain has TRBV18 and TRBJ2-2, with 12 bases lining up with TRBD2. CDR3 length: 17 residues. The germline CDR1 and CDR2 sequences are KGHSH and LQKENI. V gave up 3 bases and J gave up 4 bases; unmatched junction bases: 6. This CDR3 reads CASSPELAGGPTGELFF. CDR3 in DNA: TGTGCCAGCTCACCCGAACTAGCGGGAGGCCCCACCGGGGAGCTGTTTTTT.

The chain's CDR3 is CATSRDAGHLSYEQYF. Written as DNA, the CDR3 is TGTGCCACCAGCAGAGATGCGGGGCACCTATCCTACGAGCAGTATTTT. The chain joins TRBV15 to TRBJ2-3; tentative D call: TRBD2 (6 bases). Trimming pared 0 bases from V and 11 bases from J, leaving 21 bases between. The CDR3 loop spans 16 amino acids. In germline, CDR1 is LNHNV, CDR2 YYDKDF (reference sequence).

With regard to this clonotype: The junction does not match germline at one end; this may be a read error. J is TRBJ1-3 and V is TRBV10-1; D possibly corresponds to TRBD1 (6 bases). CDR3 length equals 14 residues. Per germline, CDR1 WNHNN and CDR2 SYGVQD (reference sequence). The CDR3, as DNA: TGCGCCGGCAGTTACGCAGGGGCTGGAAACACCATATATTTT. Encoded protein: CAGSYAGAGNTIYF.

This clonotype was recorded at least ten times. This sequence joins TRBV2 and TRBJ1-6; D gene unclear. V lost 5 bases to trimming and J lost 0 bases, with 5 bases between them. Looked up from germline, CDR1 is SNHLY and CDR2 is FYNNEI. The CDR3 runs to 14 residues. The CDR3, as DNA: TGTGCCAGCAGTACGAGCTCCTATAATTCACCCCTCCACTTT. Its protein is CASSTSSYNSPLHF.

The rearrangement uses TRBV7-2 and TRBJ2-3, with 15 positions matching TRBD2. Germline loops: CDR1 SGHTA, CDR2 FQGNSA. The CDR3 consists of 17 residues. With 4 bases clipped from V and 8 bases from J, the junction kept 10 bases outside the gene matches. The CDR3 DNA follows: TGTGCCAGCAGCTCACCTGGGACTAGCGGGGGGATAGGTACGCAGTATTTT. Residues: CASSSPGTSGGIGTQYF.

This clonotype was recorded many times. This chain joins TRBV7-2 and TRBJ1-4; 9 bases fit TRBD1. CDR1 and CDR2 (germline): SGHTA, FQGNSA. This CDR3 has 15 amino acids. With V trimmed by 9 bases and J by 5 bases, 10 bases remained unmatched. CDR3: CASGQGMVGNEKLFF. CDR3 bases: TGTGCCAGTGGACAGGGGATGGTAGGAAATGAAAAACTGTTTTTT.

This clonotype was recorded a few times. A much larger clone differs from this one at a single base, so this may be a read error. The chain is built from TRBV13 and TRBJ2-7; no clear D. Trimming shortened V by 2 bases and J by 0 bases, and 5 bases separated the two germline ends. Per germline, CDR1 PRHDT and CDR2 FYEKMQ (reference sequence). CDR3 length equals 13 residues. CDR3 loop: CASSLHNSYEQYF. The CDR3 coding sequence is TGTGCCAGCAGCTTACACAACTCCTACGAGCAGTACTTC.

The CDR3 spells CASREQGGDEKLFF. CDR3 bases: TGTGCCAGCAGAGAACAGGGTGGTGATGAAAAACTGTTTTTT. This chain links TRBV2 with TRBJ1-4; possibly TRBD1 for D (6 bases). Germline loops: CDR1 SNHLY, CDR2 FYNNEI. V was shortened by 6 bases and J by 6 bases, with 14 bases between the two germline ends. The CDR3 has 14 residues.

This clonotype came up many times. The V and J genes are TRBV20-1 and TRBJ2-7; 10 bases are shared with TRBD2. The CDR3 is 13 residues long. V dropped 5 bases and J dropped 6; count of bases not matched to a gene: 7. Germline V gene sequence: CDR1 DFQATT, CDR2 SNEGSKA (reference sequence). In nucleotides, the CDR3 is TGCAGTGCTCAGCGGGGGGGCTCGGTCGAGCAGTACTTC. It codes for CSAQRGGSVEQYF.

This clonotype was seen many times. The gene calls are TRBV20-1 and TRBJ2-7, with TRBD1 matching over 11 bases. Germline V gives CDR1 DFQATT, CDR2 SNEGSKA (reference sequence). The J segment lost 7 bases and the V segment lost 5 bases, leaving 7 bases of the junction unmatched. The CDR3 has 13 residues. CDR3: CSASGTGGLEQYF. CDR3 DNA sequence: TGCAGTGCTTCGGGGACAGGGGGACTGGAGCAGTACTTC.

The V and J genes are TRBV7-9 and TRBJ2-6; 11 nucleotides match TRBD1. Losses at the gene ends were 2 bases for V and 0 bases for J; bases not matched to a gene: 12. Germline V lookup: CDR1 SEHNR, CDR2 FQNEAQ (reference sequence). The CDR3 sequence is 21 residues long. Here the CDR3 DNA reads TGTGCCAGCAGCTTAAGTAGGACAGGGGGCGGCCTTTACTCTGGGGCCAACGTCCTGACTTTC. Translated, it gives CASSLSRTGGGLYSGANVLTF.

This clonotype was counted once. The CDR3 sequence is CASSLALSPWVNTEAFF. The DNA of the CDR3 is TGTGCCAGCAGCTTGGCGCTCAGTCCTTGGGTGAACACTGAAGCTTTCTTT. The chain joins TRBV5-4 to TRBJ1-1; unclear D gene. The CDR3 sequence is 17 residues long. Per germline, CDR1 SGHNT and CDR2 YYREEE (reference sequence). Deletions cut 0 bases from V and 0 bases from J, with 15 bases between.

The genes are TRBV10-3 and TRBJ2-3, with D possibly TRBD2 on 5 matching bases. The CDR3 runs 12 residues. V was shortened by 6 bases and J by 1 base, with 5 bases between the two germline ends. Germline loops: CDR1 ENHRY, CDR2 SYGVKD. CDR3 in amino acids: CAISGGTDTQYF. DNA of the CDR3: TGTGCCATCAGCGGGGGCACAGATACGCAGTATTTT.

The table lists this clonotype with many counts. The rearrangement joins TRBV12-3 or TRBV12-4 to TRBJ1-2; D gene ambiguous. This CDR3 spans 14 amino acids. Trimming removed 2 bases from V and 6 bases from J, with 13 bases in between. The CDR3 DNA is TGTGCCAGCAGTTTAATGGGAGGCGGGGATGGCTACACCTTC. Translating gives CASSLMGGGDGYTF.

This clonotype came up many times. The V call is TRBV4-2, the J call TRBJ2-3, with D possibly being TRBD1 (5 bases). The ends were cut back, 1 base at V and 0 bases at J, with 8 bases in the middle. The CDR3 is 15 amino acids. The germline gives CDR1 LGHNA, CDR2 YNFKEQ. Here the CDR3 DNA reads TGTGCCAGCAGCCAAGGACAGTCAAGCACAGATACGCAGTATTTT. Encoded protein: CASSQGQSSTDTQYF.

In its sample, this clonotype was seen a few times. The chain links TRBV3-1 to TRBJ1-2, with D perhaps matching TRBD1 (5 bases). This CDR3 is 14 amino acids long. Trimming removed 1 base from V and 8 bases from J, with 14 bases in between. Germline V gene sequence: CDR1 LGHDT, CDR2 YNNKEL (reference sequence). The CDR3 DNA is TGTGCCAGCAGCCAAGTGCCAGGGAGTAGCGGCTACACCTTC. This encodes CASSQVPGSSGYTF.

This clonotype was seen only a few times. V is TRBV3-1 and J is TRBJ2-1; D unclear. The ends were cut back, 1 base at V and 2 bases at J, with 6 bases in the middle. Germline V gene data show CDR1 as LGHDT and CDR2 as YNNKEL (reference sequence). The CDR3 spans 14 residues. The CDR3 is CASSQGGAYNEQFF. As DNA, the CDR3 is TGTGCCAGCAGCCAAGGAGGTGCCTACAATGAGCAGTTCTTC.

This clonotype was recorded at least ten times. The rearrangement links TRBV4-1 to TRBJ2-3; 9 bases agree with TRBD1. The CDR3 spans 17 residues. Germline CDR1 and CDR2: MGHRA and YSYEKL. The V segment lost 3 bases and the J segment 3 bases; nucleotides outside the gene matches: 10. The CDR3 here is CASSHHMGQGRTDTQYF. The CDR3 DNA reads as TGCGCCAGCAGCCACCACATGGGACAGGGCAGGACAGATACGCAGTATTTT.

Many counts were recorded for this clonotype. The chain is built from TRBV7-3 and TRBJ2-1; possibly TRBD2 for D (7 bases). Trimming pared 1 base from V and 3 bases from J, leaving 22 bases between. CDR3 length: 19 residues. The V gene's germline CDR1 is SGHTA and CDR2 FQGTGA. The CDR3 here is CASSLSSSLGGGHYNEQFF. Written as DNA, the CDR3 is TGTGCCAGCAGCTTAAGCTCTTCCTTGGGGGGGGGGCACTACAATGAGCAGTTCTTC.

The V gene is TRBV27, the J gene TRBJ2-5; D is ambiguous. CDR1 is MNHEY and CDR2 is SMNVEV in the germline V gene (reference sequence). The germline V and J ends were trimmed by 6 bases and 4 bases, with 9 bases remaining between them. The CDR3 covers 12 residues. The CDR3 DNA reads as TGTGCCAGCAGGGGGTTCTCAGAGACCCAGTACTTC. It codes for CASRGFSETQYF.

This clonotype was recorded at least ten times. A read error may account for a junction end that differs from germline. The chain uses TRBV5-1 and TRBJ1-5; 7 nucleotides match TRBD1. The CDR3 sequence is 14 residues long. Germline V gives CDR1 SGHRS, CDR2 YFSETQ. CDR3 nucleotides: TGCGCCAGCAGCTTGGAAGGGGGCCATCAACCCCAGCATTTT. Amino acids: CASSLEGGHQPQHF.

CDR3 residues: CASSLGLSRYGYTF. CDR3 bases: TGTGCCAGCAGCTTAGGGCTCAGCAGGTATGGCTACACCTTC. J is TRBJ1-2 and V is TRBV7-2; no reliable D call. The CDR3 runs 14 residues. The ends were cut back, 1 base at V and 5 bases at J, with 11 bases in the middle. Germline CDR1 and CDR2: SGHTA and FQGNSA.

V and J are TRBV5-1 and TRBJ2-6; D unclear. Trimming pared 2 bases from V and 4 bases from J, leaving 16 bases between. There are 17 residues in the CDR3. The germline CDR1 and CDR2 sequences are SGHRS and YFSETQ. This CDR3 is CASSLQPGYTGANVLTF. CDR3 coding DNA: TGCGCCAGCAGCTTACAACCAGGATACACCGGGGCCAACGTCCTGACTTTC.

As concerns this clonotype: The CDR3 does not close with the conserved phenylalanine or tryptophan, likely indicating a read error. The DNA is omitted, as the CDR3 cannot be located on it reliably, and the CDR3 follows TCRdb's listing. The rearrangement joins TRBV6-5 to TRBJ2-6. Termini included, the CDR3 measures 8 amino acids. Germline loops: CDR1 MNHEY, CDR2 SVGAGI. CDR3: CASSPLTS.